This T cell receptor (beta chain) was sequenced in a study of identical twins (dated by TCRdb to the mid-2010s). A note on the overall study: To test whether fetal clonotypes persist, the study used deep sequencing on TCR alpha and beta repertoires from monozygotic twins, unrelated adults of various ages, and cord blood. Replicate twin experiments were performed at different times using different library preparation protocols to rule out contamination. Overall study results and their limits: Abundant cord blood beta clonotypes had fewer insertions, young adult naive repertoires showed a similar but weaker trend, and memory repertoires showed no such trend. Zero-insertion analyses could be partly confounded by invariant T cells such as MAIT and iNKT, though diverse VJ usage argued against such confounding for most clonotypes. In monozygotic twins, recombination models systematically underestimated out-of-frame TCR alpha sharing, but the models matched the sharing seen between unrelated individuals. Compared with coincidental sharing between unrelated individuals, out-of-frame TCR alpha sequences shared between twins had an excess of sequences with low generation probability. The excess sharing between twins in beta out-of-frame sequences was weaker because fewer shared sequences reduced the signal-to-noise ratio. Because the same donors could not be followed over many years, the conclusions depended on cross-sectional statistical analysis.

This clonotype was found a few times. The target of this receptor is not known. Base qualities are not at hand, and no much larger clone is one base apart. At the junction V is shortened by 2 bases and J by 2 bases; bases outside the gene matches: 2. CDR1 and CDR2, looked up from the germline V gene, are SGHVS and FNYEAQ. There are 15 amino acids in the CDR3, from cysteine to phenylalanine inclusive. Only the CDR3 DNA stays, 45 bases, in frame from base 1. Every donor in the study was a healthy Caucasian. Three pairs of female monozygotic twins, all aged roughly 18 to 29 years, made up the twin cohort. CD4+ and CD8+ T cell populations were isolated with positive isolation kits from Invitrogen. To prepare the library, 5' RACE was applied. The sequencer was an Illumina HiSeq 2000. A universal primer binding site was added through template switching, and the final cDNA carried a unique molecular identifier so that TCR cDNA molecules could be counted accurately. Specific primers in the conserved constant-segment region were used to synthesize first-strand cDNA for the TCR alpha and beta chains. To control for contamination, each cDNA library was double barcoded with a SMART-Mk sample barcode plus Illumina barcodes. TruSeq adapter sequences, together with Illumina sample barcodes, were added in two successive PCR steps. TCR alpha and beta cDNA libraries were sequenced on the Illumina HiSeq platform with custom primers. Per the authors' processing: MiGEC was used to process raw reads and extract unique molecular identifiers, and MiXCR was used to find CDR3 positions. For each individual, recombination models were inferred using an EM algorithm with the repgenHMM and IGoR tools. The analysis of shared clonotypes was done with the tcR package in R, with sharing normalized by the product of cloneset sizes. To study raw recombination without the effects of thymic and clonal selection, out-of-frame nonproductive sequences were analyzed. TCRdb trimmed public reads at Q25 via fastp, called clones via MiXCR and kept in-frame beta chains. Duplicate CDR3 protein sequences are folded into a single record with the most common DNA and genes. What appears here as the V and J calls and clone size reflects TCRdb's work, not the paper's. For this sample the table gives some 240,000 distinct CDR3 sequences, of which about 8.9% were detected only once. The ten top clones hold less than 4% of the sample.

These data were likewise used in another study, on yellow fever vaccine responses in identical twins. As the second publication notes: According to the authors, in identical twins the way T cells responded to vaccination appeared partly convergent and partly personalized. In identical twins, the study followed T cell clones that responded to the vaccine with precision.

The sequence is built from TRBV7-6 and TRBJ2-5, with 10 junctional bases fitting TRBD2. This TCR derives from a woman under 30 in good health. Sequenced material: CD8+ T cells sorted from blood. The CDR3 is CASSLTLAGQETQYF. The DNA is TGTGCCAGCAGCTTAACACTAGCGGGGCAAGAGACCCAGTACTTC. This CDR3, with the reference TRBV7-6 and TRBJ2-5 proteins standing in past its ends, gives the full variable domain GAGVSQSPRYKVTKRGQDVALRCDPISGHVSLYWYRQALGQGPEFLTYFNYEAQQDKSGLPNDRFSAERPEGSISTLTIQRTEQRDSAMYRCASSLTLAGQETQYFGPGTRLLVL.